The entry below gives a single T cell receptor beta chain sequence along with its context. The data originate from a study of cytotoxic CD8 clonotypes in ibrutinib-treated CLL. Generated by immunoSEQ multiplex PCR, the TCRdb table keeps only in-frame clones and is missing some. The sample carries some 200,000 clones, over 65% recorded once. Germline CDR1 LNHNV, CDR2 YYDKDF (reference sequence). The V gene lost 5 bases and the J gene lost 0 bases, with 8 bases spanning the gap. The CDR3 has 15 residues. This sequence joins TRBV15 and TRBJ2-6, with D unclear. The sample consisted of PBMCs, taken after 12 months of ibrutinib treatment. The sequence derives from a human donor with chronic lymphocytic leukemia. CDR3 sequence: CATSGSISGANVLTF. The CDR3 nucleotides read TGTGCCACCAGCGGAAGCATCTCTGGGGCCAACGTCCTGACTTTC.